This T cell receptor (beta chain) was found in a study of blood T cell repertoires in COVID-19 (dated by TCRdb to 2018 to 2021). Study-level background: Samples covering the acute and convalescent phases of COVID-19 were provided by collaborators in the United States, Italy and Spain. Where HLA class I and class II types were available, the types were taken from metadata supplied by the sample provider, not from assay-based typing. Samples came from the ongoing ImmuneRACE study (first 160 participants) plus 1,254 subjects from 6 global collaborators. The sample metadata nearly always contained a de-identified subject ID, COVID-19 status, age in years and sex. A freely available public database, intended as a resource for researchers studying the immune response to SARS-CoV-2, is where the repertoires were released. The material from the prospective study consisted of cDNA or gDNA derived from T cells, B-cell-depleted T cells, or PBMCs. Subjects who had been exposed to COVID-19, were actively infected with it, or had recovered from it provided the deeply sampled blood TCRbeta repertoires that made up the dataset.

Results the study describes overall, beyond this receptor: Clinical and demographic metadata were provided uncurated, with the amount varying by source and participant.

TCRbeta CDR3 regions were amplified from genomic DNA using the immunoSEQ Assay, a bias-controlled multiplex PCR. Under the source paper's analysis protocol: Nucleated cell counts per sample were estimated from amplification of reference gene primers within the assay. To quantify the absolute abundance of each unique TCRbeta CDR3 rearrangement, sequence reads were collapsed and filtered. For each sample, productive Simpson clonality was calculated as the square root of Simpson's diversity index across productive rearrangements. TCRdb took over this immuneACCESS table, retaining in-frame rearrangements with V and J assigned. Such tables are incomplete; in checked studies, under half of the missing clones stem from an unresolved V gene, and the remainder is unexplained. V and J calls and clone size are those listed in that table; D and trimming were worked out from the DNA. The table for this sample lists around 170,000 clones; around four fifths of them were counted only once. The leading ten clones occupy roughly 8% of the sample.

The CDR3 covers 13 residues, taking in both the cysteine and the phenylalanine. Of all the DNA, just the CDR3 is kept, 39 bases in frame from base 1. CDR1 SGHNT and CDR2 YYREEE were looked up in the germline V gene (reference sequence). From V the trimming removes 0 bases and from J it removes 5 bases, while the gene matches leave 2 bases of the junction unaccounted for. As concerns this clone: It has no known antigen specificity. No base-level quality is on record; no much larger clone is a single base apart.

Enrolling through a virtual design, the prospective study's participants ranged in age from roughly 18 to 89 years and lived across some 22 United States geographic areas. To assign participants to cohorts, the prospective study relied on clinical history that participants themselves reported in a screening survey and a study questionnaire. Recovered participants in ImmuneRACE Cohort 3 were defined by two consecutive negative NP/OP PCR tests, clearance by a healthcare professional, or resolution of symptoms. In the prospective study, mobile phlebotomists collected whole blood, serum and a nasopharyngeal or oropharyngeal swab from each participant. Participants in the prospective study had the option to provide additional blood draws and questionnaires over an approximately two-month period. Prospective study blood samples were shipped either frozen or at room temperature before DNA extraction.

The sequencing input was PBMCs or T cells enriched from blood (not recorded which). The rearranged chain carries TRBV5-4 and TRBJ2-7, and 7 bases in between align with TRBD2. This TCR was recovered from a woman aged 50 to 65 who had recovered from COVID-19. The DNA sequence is TGTGCCAGCAGCTTGGCCCGGGGGGACGAGCAGTACTTC. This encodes CASSLARGDEQYF.